The rows below give T cell receptor beta chains drawn from one sample of a study of T cell responses to AZD1222 COVID-19 vaccine. Produced via immunoSEQ multiplex PCR; TCRdb's table is partial and in-frame only. The sample carries 250,000 to 300,000 clones, roughly 93% recorded once. The starting material was peripheral blood, obtained 28 days after the second AZD1222 dose. These receptors were taken from an adult who received the AZD1222 COVID-19 vaccine. The CDR3 runs from the conserved cysteine through the conserved F or W. The D gene is left open where the match is weak. For some rows the clone size is stated as once, few or many, or as a class when expanded; others skip it.

cdr3_aa cdr3_nt cdr3_length j_call d_call clone_size v_call
CAISPGHPTEAFF TGTGCCATCAGCCCGGGACACCCCACTGAAGCTTTCTTT 13 TRBJ1-1 . . TRBV10-3
CASSSYGPQGGYTF TGTGCCAGCAGCTCATACGGGCCCCAGGGAGGCTACACCTTC 14 TRBJ1-2 . once TRBV7-9
CASSRTADTEAFF TGTGCCAGCAGCCGTACGGCGGACACTGAAGCTTTCTTT 13 TRBJ1-1 . . TRBV3-1/TRBV3-2
CASSQTREYGYTF TGTGCCAGCAGCCAGACCAGGGAATATGGCTACACCTTC 13 TRBJ1-2 . few TRBV5-6
CASSFLSGSREEKLFF TGTGCCAGCAGTTTCCTATCCGGGAGTAGAGAAGAAAAACTGTTTTTT 16 TRBJ1-4 . few TRBV28
CASSPHRTRQYF TGTGCCAGCAGCCCCCATCGGACAAGGCAGTACTTC 12 TRBJ2-7 . . TRBV13
CSVEPGPGNIPSYGYTF TGCAGCGTTGAACCGGGGCCGGGAAATATCCCCAGCTATGGCTACACCTTC 17 TRBJ1-2 . . TRBV29-1
CSVGQGEGQPQHF TGCAGCGTAGGACAGGGTGAGGGTCAGCCCCAGCATTTT 13 TRBJ1-5 TRBD1 once TRBV29-1
CASSFRTSSAIGELFF TGTGCCAGCAGTTTTAGGACTAGCTCCGCTATCGGGGAGCTGTTTTTT 16 TRBJ2-2 TRBD2 . TRBV27
CAIRGQGPYGYTF TGTGCCATCAGGGGACAGGGACCTTATGGCTACACCTTC 13 TRBJ1-2 TRBD1 . TRBV10-3
CASSHTGNTEAFF TGTGCCAGTAGTCACACAGGGAACACTGAAGCTTTCTTT 13 TRBJ1-1 . . TRBV19
CAGRQGNTEAFF TGTGCCGGCAGACAGGGGAACACTGAAGCTTTCTTT 12 TRBJ1-1 TRBD1 . TRBV2
CASRQGFGTEAFF TGTGCCAGCAGGCAAGGGTTTGGCACTGAAGCTTTCTTT 13 TRBJ1-1 . . TRBV27
CATGGLAGGFIEQFF TGTGCCACGGGGGGACTAGCGGGAGGGTTCATTGAGCAGTTCTTC 15 TRBJ2-1 TRBD2 . TRBV24-1
CASSLAASGARELFF TGCGCCAGCAGCTTAGCCGCTAGCGGGGCTAGGGAGCTGTTTTTT 15 TRBJ2-2 TRBD2 . TRBV5-1
CASMGRGNEQFF TGTGCCAGCATGGGGAGGGGGAATGAGCAGTTCTTC 12 TRBJ2-1 . . TRBV28
CASADSDNSPLHF TGCGCCAGCGCTGACAGTGATAATTCACCCCTCCACTTT 13 TRBJ1-6 . . TRBV5-1
CASSLDSWPYGYTF TGTGCCAGCAGCTTAGATTCATGGCCCTATGGCTACACCTTC 14 TRBJ1-2 . . TRBV7-2
CASSLDGASPLHF TGTGCCAGCAGTTTAGACGGAGCCTCACCCCTCCACTTT 13 TRBJ1-6 . . TRBV28
CASRAPGLTREQFF TGTGCCAGCAGAGCACCCGGACTTACCCGGGAGCAGTTCTTC 14 TRBJ2-1 . . TRBV27
CASSLTSGIGGFSYEQYF TGTGCCAGCAGTCTGACTAGCGGGATTGGCGGCTTCTCCTACGAGCAGTACTTC 18 TRBJ2-7 TRBD2 . TRBV28
CSVEDRFGQPQHF TGCAGCGTTGAAGATCGGTTCGGGCAGCCCCAGCATTTT 13 TRBJ1-5 . . TRBV29-1
CAISDHPGRGRGNSPLHF TGTGCCATCAGTGATCACCCGGGTAGGGGAAGGGGCAATTCACCCCTCCACTTT 18 TRBJ1-6 . . TRBV10-3
CASSPRTGRYGYTF TGTGCCAGTAGTCCCCGGACAGGGCGATATGGCTACACCTTC 14 TRBJ1-2 TRBD1 . TRBV19
CASSSTGGAGGYTF TGTGCCAGCAGCTCAACAGGGGGCGCAGGTGGCTACACCTTC 14 TRBJ1-2 TRBD1 once TRBV7-9
CASSLEGQGRYGYTF TGTGCCAGCAGCCTTGAGGGACAGGGGAGATATGGCTACACCTTC 15 TRBJ1-2 TRBD1 . TRBV7-2
CASSPRDRVREQFF TGTGCCAGCTCACCCAGGGACAGGGTACGTGAGCAGTTCTTC 14 TRBJ2-1 TRBD1 . TRBV18
CASSPGQYTEAFF TGTGCCAGCAGCCCCGGACAGTACACTGAAGCTTTCTTT 13 TRBJ1-1 . . TRBV7-8
CALRRGYYGYTF TGTGCCTTACGTCGGGGGTACTATGGCTACACCTTC 12 TRBJ1-2 . . TRBV30
CASTLGRGQNTEAFF TGTGCCAGCACCCTAGGGAGGGGGCAGAACACTGAAGCTTTCTTT 15 TRBJ1-1 TRBD1 . TRBV11-2
CASSKRIGELFF TGTGCCAGCAGCAAGCGGATCGGGGAGCTGTTTTTT 12 TRBJ2-2 . once TRBV9
CASSPKIPGTGYEWPQHF TGTGCCAGCAGTCCAAAAATACCGGGGACAGGGTATGAATGGCCCCAGCATTTT 18 TRBJ1-5 TRBD1 once TRBV27
CATSRASMNTEAFF TGTGCCACCAGCAGGGCTAGCATGAACACTGAAGCTTTCTTT 14 TRBJ1-1 . . TRBV15
CASSLGQGGTYEQYF TGCGCCAGCAGCTTGGGACAGGGTGGAACCTACGAGCAGTACTTC 15 TRBJ2-7 TRBD1 once TRBV5-1
CASAGGGYGYTF TGTGCCAGTGCTGGGGGCGGCTATGGCTACACCTTC 12 TRBJ1-2 . . TRBV5-4
CASSQPRTSGRAGELFF TGTGCCAGCAGTCAACCCCGGACTAGCGGGAGGGCCGGGGAGCTGTTTTTT 17 TRBJ2-2 TRBD2 . TRBV6-6
CASSYLADSNQPQHF TGTGCCAGCAGTTACTTGGCGGATAGCAATCAGCCCCAGCATTTT 15 TRBJ1-5 . . TRBV6-5
CASSPGTGQPQHF TGTGCCAGCAGCCCTGGGACGGGTCAGCCCCAGCATTTT 13 TRBJ1-5 . . TRBV5-6
CASSRGGPAYNEQFF TGTGCCAGCAGCCGGGGGGGTCCCGCCTACAATGAGCAGTTCTTC 15 TRBJ2-1 TRBD2 . TRBV3-1/TRBV3-2
CASQGTATYEQYF TGTGCCAGCCAAGGGACAGCGACCTACGAGCAGTACTTC 13 TRBJ2-7 TRBD1 . TRBV19
CASSQTGTNSYNEQFF TGTGCCAGCAGTCAAACCGGGACAAATTCCTACAATGAGCAGTTCTTC 16 TRBJ2-1 . . TRBV9
CASSLAMGQGAAGELFF TGTGCCAGCAGCCTAGCAATGGGACAGGGGGCGGCCGGGGAGCTGTTTTTT 17 TRBJ2-2 TRBD1 . TRBV5-4